This TCR beta chain was recorded in a study of T cell responses to AZD1222 COVID-19 vaccine. A single count supports this clone. Deletions cut 3 bases from V and 0 bases from J, with 11 bases between. The CDR3 runs to 16 residues. CDR1 KGHSH and CDR2 LQKENI come from the germline V gene. The assay was immunoSEQ multiplex PCR, and TCRdb's table has in-frame clones only and misses some. The table includes around 110,000 clones, 85% to 90% detected once. This TCR was recovered from an adult in good health. The rearrangement joins TRBV18 to TRBJ2-2, with D uncertain. The sample in question was peripheral blood, obtained on day 0 of AZD1222 vaccination. As DNA, the CDR3 is TGTGCCAGCTCACCCGGGCACCTTACGAACACCGGGGAGCTGTTTTTT. Translating it yields CASSPGHLTNTGELFF.